These T cell receptor beta chains were read from a single sample in a study of OX40 agonist ivuxolimab in advanced cancers. Using immunoSEQ multiplex PCR, the repertoire was profiled, and TCRdb retains in-frame clones only, with some absent. The data contain some 74,000 clones, 70% to 90% of them seen just once; the ten biggest clones take up less than 1%. The sequencing used CD4+ or CD8+ T cells sorted from blood, collected in a trial of the OX40 agonist ivuxolimab. The receptors derive from an adult with an advanced solid tumor such as melanoma, head and neck, liver or kidney cancer. Both conserved end residues are part of each CDR3. A D gene is named only where the DNA matches it firmly. The listing skips clone size in some rows; elsewhere it reads once, few, many or a size class.

v_gene	d_gene	abundance	j_gene	CDR3aa
TRBV6-1	.	.	TRBJ2-2	CASRQGTNTGELFF
TRBV5-6	.	.	TRBJ1-2	CASNLDRGYGYTF
TRBV14	TRBD1	few	TRBJ1-5	CASSLKWRTGRDQPQHF
TRBV6-5	.	.	TRBJ1-5	CASSYTQAGGQPQHF
TRBV4-1	.	.	TRBJ2-7	CASSQIDGPKQYF
TRBV5-4	TRBD2	.	TRBJ2-3	CASSAGLGVFDTQYF
TRBV28	.	.	TRBJ2-7	CASSLGELPGPVGRYEQYF
TRBV18	TRBD1	.	TRBJ2-7	CASSPGTDYEQYF
TRBV5-1	.	.	TRBJ1-2	CASSPDSYYGYTF
TRBV11-2	TRBD1	.	TRBJ1-1	CASSFTGATEAFF
TRBV28	.	.	TRBJ1-4	CASSPTNEKLFF
TRBV19	.	.	TRBJ1-5	CASSMALEEPQHF
TRBV14	.	.	TRBJ2-4	CASSQGAHAAKNIQYF
TRBV19	TRBD1	.	TRBJ1-5	CASSQSRTGVSNQPQHF
TRBV6-5	TRBD2	once	TRBJ2-7	CASRTGLADTYEQYF
TRBV28	TRBD1	few	TRBJ1-6	CASSLWGTANNSPLHF
TRBV18	.	.	TRBJ1-3	CASSPLSAARSGNTIYF
TRBV2	.	.	TRBJ1-5	CASTEDGNQPQHF
TRBV6-5	.	.	TRBJ1-5	CASSYDRNQPQHF
TRBV4-3	TRBD1	.	TRBJ1-6	CASSPGGNSPLHF
TRBV19	.	few	TRBJ1-5	CASSIAAGNQPQHF
TRBV23-1	.	.	TRBJ1-1	CASSPTGIQPGTEAFF
TRBV28	.	.	TRBJ2-2	CASSSGAKAGELFF
TRBV6-1	TRBD2	few	TRBJ2-1	CASTPGGSWNEQFF
TRBV7-2	.	.	TRBJ1-2	CASSTQVQGGGYTF
TRBV27	.	.	TRBJ2-7	CASSLLGGSREQYF
TRBV19	.	.	TRBJ1-5	CASSNKGPYSNQPQHF
TRBV7-2	.	.	TRBJ2-7	CASSLDAGAYEQYF
TRBV7-2	.	few	TRBJ1-2	CASSLDGGYTF
TRBV18	.	.	TRBJ1-1	CASSPDQGSTEAFF
TRBV6-5	.	.	TRBJ2-1	CASSRDATYNEQFF
TRBV5-1	.	.	TRBJ2-2	CASSLDREVAGELFF
TRBV29-1	TRBD1	once	TRBJ2-5	CSVGQGQETQYF
TRBV7-3	TRBD2	.	TRBJ2-1	CASSNLASGTHSEQFF
TRBV27	.	.	TRBJ2-3	CASSRNGGSADTQYF
TRBV13	.	once	TRBJ1-4	CASSPRSSTNEKLFF
TRBV29-1	.	.	TRBJ1-2	CKTGGDQGRDGYTF
TRBV7-2	.	.	TRBJ2-1	CASTRIHSGNNEQFF
TRBV4-2	TRBD2	.	TRBJ2-1	CASTSGRLGLADNEQFF
TRBV5-1	TRBD1	.	TRBJ2-3	CASSIASERTGRGSQYF
TRBV6-5	.	.	TRBJ1-3	CASGQSGNTIYF
TRBV10-3	.	.	TRBJ2-7	CAILGGGSYEQYF
TRBV7-3	.	once	TRBJ1-1	CASSLYQTNLNTEAFF
TRBV7-9	TRBD1	once	TRBJ2-7	CASSLLLGQGRYEQYF
TRBV23-1	.	once	.	CASSQSIDSSYEQYF
TRBV7-6	.	.	TRBJ1-4	CASSAQWIGEKLFF
TRBV6-5	.	few	TRBJ2-6	CASSYSRTTGANVLTF
TRBV29-1	.	.	TRBJ1-2	CSVEATNYGYTF
TRBV27	.	.	TRBJ2-1	CASSLGRSNEQFF
TRBV18	TRBD1	.	TRBJ1-5	CASSPGTGNQPQHF
TRBV7-9	.	once	TRBJ2-2	CASRTIRSQTNTGELFF
TRBV29-1	.	.	TRBJ2-4	CSVADLAKNIQYF
TRBV6-5	TRBD1	.	TRBJ1-1	CASSYQGGTEAFF
TRBV5-4	TRBD1	.	TRBJ1-2	CASSLVTGDYTF
TRBV27	.	.	TRBJ2-2	CASSTGTNTGELFF